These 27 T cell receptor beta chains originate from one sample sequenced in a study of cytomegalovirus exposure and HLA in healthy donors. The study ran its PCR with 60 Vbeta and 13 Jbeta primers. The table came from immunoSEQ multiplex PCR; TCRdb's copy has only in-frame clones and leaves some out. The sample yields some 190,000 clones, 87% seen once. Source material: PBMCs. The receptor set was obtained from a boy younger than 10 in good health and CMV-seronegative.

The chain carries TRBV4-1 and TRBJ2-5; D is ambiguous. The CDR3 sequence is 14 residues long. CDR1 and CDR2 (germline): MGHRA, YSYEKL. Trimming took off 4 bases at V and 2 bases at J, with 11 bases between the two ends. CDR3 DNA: TGCGCCAGCAGCCTGAAAGAGAGACAAGAGACCCAGTACTTC. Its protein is CASSLKERQETQYF.

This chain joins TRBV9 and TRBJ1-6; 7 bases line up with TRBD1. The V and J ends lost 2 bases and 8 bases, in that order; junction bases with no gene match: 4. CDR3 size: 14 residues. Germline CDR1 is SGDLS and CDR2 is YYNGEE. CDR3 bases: TGTGCCAGCAGCGTCGGGACAGCCGATTCACCCCTCCACTTT. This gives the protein CASSVGTADSPLHF.

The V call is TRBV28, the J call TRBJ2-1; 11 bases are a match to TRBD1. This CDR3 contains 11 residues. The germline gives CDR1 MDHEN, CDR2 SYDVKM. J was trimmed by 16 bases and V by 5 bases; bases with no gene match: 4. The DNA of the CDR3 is TGTGCCAGCAGTCCCGGGACAGGGGGATTCTTC. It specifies CASSPGTGGFF.

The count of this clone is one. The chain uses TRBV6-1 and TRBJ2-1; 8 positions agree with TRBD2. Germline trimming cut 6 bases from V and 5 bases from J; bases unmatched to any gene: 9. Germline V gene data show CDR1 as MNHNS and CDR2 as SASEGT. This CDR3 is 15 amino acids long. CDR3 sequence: CASRGKREPHNEQFF. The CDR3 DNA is TGTGCCAGCAGGGGAAAGCGGGAGCCCCACAATGAGCAGTTCTTC.

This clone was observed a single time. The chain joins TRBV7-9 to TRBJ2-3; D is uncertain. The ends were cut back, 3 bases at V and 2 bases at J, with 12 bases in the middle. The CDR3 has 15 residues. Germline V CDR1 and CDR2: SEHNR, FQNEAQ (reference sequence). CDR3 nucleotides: TGTGCCAGCAGCTTCCCCGGGTCAAACACAGATACGCAGTATTTT. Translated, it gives CASSFPGSNTDTQYF.

The CDR3 DNA reads as TGTGCCAGCAGCCTCTTGTCATCCTCGAGCTCTGGAAACACCATATATTTT. Amino acid sequence: CASSLLSSSSSGNTIYF. The chain has TRBV5-6 and TRBJ1-3; no reliable D call. Germline V gene data show CDR1 as SGHDT and CDR2 as YYEEEE. V was clipped by 4 bases and J by 0 bases, with 17 bases between them. The CDR3 is 17 amino acids.

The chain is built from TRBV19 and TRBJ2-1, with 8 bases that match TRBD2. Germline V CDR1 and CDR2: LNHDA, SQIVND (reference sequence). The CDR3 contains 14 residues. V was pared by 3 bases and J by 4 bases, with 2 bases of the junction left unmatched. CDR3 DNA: TGTGCCAGTAGTATGACTAGCGTTTACAATGAGCAGTTCTTC. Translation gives CASSMTSVYNEQFF.

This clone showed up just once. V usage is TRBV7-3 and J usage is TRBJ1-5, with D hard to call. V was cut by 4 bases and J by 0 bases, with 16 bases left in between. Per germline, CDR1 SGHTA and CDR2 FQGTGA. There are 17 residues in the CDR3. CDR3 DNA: TGTGCCAGCAGCTACGTCCCCCCACTGTGTAGCAATCAGCCCCAGCATTTT. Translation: CASSYVPPLCSNQPQHF.

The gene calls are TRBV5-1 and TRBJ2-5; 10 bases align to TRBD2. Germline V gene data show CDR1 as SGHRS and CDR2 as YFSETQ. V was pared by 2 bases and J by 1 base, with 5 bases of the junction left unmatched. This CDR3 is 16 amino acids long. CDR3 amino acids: CASSFWPSGGQETQYF. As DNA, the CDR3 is TGCGCCAGCAGCTTCTGGCCTAGCGGGGGCCAAGAGACCCAGTACTTC.

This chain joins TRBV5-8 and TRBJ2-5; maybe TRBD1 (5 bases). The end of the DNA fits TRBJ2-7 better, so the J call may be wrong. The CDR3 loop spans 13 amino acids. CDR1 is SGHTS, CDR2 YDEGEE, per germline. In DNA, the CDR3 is TGTGCCAGCAGGCAGGCAGGGTTCCACGAGCAGTACTTC. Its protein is CASRQAGFHEQYF.

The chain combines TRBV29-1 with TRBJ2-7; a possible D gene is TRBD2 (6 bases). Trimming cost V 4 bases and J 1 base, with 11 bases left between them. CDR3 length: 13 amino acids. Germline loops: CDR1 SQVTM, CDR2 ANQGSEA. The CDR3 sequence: CSVVSGDSYEQYF. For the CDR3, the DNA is TGCAGCGTTGTTTCGGGGGATTCCTACGAGCAGTACTTC.

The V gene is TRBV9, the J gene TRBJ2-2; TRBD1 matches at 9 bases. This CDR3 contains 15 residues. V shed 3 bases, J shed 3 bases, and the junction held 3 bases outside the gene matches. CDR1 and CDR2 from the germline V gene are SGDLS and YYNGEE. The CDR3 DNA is TGTGCCAGCAGCGGCGGACAGGGGTACACCGGGGAGCTGTTTTTT. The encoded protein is CASSGGQGYTGELFF. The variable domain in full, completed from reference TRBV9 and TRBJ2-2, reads DSGVTQTPKHLITATGQRVTLRCSPRSGDLSVYWYQQSLDQGLQFLIQYYNGEERAKGNILERFSAQQFPDLHSELNLSSLELGDSALYFCASSGGQGYTGELFFGEGSRLTVL.

The CDR3 nucleotides are TGTGCCAGCAGACCCGACAGGGGGAGCGAAAAACTGTTTTTT. This codes for CASRPDRGSEKLFF. This rearrangement joins TRBV2 to TRBJ1-4; 9 bases are shared with TRBD1. The germline gives CDR1 SNHLY, CDR2 FYNNEI. This CDR3 has 14 residues. V lost 6 bases to trimming and J lost 8 bases; unmatched junction nucleotides: 7.

The CDR3 nucleotides read TGTGCCAGCAGCTCGGTGACGGGAAACATTCAGTACTTC. Its protein product is CASSSVTGNIQYF. This sequence joins TRBV7-9 and TRBJ2-4; D is ambiguous. Germline CDR1 reads SEHNR; CDR2 reads FQNEAQ (reference sequence). The CDR3 runs 13 residues. The V and J ends lost 4 bases and 6 bases respectively, with 10 bases between them. Combining the CDR3 with reference TRBV7-9 and TRBJ2-4 gives the whole variable domain DTGVSQNPRHKITKRGQNVTFRCDPISEHNRLYWYRQTLGQGPEFLTYFQNEAQLEKSRLLSDRFSAERPKGSFSTLEIQRTEQGDSAMYLCASSSVTGNIQYFGAGTRLSVL.

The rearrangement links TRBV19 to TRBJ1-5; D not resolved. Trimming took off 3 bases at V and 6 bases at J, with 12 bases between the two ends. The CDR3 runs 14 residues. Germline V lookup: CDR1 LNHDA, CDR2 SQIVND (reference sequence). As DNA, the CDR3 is TGTGCCAGTAGTATCCTTGTTCGGGGTCAGCCCCAGCATTTT. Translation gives CASSILVRGQPQHF.

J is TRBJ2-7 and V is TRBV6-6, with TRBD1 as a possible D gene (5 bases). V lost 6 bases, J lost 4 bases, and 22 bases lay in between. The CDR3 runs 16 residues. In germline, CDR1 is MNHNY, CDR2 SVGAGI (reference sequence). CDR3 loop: CASRAGQPNPLYEQYF. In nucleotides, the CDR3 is TGTGCCAGCAGAGCAGGGCAGCCTAACCCCCTTTACGAGCAGTACTTC.

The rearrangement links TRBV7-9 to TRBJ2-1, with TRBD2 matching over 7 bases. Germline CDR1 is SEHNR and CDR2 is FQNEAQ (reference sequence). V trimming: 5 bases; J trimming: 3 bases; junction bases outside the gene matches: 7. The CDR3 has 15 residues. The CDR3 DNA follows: TGTGCCAGCAGCCCGGGTCTAGCGGACTACAATGAGCAGTTCTTC. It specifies CASSPGLADYNEQFF.

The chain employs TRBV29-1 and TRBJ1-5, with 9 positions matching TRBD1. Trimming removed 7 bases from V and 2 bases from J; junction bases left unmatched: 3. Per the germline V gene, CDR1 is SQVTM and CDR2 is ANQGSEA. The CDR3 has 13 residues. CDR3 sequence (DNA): TGCAGCGCGAGGACAGGGGGCAATCAGCCCCAGCATTTT. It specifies CSARTGGNQPQHF.

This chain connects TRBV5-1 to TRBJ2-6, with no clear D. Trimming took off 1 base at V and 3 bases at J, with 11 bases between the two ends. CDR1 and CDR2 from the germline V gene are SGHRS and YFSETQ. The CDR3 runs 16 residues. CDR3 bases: TGCGCCAGCAGCTTGACCCGCGGTAGTGGGGCCAACGTCCTGACTTTC. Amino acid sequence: CASSLTRGSGANVLTF.

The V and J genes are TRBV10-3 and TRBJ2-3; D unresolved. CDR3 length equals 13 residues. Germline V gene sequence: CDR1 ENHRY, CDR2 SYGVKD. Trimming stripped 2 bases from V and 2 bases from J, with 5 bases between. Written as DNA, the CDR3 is TGTGCCATCAGTGAGGGCTTCACAGATACGCAGTATTTT. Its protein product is CAISEGFTDTQYF.

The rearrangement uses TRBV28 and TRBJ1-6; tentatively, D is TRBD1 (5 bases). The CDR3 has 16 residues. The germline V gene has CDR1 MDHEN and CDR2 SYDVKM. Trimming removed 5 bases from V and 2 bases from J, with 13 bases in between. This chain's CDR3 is CASSAAGPTYNSPLHF. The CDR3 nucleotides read TGTGCCAGCAGTGCTGCAGGGCCAACCTATAATTCACCCCTCCACTTT.

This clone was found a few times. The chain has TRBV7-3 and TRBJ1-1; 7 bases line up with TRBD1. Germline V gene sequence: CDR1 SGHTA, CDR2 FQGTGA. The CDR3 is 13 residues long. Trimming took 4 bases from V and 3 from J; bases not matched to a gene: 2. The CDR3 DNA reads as TGTGCCAGCAGCTCCAGGGGGGACACTGAAGCTTTCTTT. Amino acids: CASSSRGDTEAFF.

The CDR3, as DNA: TGTGCCAGTGGACAGGGGGACACCGGGGAGCTGTTTTTT. Amino acids: CASGQGDTGELFF. V usage is TRBV28 and J usage is TRBJ2-2; 10 nucleotides agree with TRBD1. With 9 bases clipped from V and 3 bases from J, the junction kept 1 base outside the gene matches. This CDR3 comprises 13 residues. Germline CDR1 MDHEN, CDR2 SYDVKM.

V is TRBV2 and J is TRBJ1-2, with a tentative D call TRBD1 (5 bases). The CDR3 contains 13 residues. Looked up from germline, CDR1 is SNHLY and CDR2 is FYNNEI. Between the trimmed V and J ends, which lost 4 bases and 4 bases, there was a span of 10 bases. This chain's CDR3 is CASSGRVGYGYTF. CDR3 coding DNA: TGTGCCAGCAGTGGCAGGGTTGGCTATGGCTACACCTTC.

CDR3 nucleotides: TGTGCCAGCAGCAAGGGCAGGGTATGGCAGCCCCAGCATTTT. Amino acid sequence: CASSKGRVWQPQHF. The V gene is TRBV21-1, the J gene TRBJ1-5; the table's D gene call, TRBD1, was not cross checked with the DNA. TRBV21-1 is classified as a pseudogene. CDR3 length: 14 amino acids.

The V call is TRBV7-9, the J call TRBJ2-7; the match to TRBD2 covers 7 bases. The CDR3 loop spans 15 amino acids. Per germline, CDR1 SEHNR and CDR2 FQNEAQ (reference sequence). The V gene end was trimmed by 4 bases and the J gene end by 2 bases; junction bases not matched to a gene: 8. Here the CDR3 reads CASSSREDGTYEQYF. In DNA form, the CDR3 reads TGTGCCAGCAGCTCCCGGGAGGACGGGACCTACGAGCAGTACTTC.

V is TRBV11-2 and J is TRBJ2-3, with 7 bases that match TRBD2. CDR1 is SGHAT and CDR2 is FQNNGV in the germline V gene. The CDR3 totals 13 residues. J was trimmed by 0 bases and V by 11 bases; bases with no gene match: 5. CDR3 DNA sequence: TGTGCCCCGGGAGGAGGGAGCACAGATACGCAGTATTTT. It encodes CAPGGGSTDTQYF. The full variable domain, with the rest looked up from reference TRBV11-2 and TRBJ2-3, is EAGVAQSPRYKIIEKRQSVAFWCNPISGHATLYWYQQILGQGPKLLIQFQNNGVVDDSQLPKDRFSAERLKGVDSTLKIQPAKLEDSAVYLCAPGGGSTDTQYFGPGTRLTVL.